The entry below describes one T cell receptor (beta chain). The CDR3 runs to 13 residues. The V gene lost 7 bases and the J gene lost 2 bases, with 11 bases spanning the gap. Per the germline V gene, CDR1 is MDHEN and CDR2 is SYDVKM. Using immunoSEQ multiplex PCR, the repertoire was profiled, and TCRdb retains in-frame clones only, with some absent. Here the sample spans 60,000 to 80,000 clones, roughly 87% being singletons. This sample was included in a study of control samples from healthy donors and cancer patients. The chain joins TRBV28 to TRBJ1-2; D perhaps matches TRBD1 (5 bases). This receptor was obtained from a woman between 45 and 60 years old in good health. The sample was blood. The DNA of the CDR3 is TGTGCCAGCAAAGCAGGGATGAACTATGGCTACACCTTC. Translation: CASKAGMNYGYTF.